The 7 T cell receptor beta chains in this list originate from one sample, sequenced in a study of cytomegalovirus exposure and HLA in healthy donors (dated by TCRdb to 2015 to 2018). The library was obtained by the immunoSEQ multiplex PCR assay. For the multiplex PCR, a mixture combining 60 forward primers for TCR Vbeta segments and 13 reverse primers for TCR Jbeta segments was used. TCRdb limited this immuneACCESS table to in-frame rearrangements with V and J called. A share of clones is missing; checked studies link under half to unresolved V genes, and the rest is unexplained. This sample comprises roughly 120,000 clones, over 65% of them detected only once. The biggest ten clones account for around 1.2% of the sample. Sequenced input: PBMCs. All receptors derive from a woman in her thirties in good health and CMV-seronegative.

This clone occurred a few times. This rearrangement joins TRBV7-9 to TRBJ1-5, with 7 bases lining up with TRBD1. Germline V gene lookup returns CDR1 SEHNR and CDR2 FQNEAQ (reference sequence). The CDR3 extends over 14 amino acids. V was clipped by 4 bases and J by 7 bases; unmatched bases: 7. The CDR3 here is CASSSRQGVQPQHF. The CDR3, as DNA: TGTGCCAGCAGCTCCCGACAGGGTGTCCAGCCCCAGCATTTT.

This clone is a singleton in its sample. The chain combines TRBV7-2 with TRBJ2-7, with D possibly TRBD2 on 6 matching bases. Germline V CDR1 and CDR2: SGHTA, FQGNSA. Trimming left V 0 bases short and J 0 bases short, with 6 bases between. CDR3 size: 14 residues. In DNA, the CDR3 is TGTGCCAGCAGCTTAGCGGGAGGCTCCTACGAGCAGTACTTC. Residues: CASSLAGGSYEQYF. The full variable domain, in which reference TRBV7-2 and TRBJ2-7 provide the parts outside the CDR3, is GAGVSQSPSNKVTEKGKDVELRCDPISGHTALYWYRQSLGQGLEFLIYFQGNSAPDKSGLPSDRFSAERTGGSVSTLTIQRTQQEDSAVYLCASSLAGGSYEQYFGPGTRLTVT.

The genes are TRBV2 and TRBJ1-1; no firm D call. CDR1 is SNHLY, CDR2 FYNNEI, per germline. The CDR3 loop spans 13 amino acids. V lost 7 bases and J lost 1, with 10 bases in between. The CDR3 bases are TGTGCCAGCAATCTCCTCCCGAACACTGAAGCTTTCTTT. It yields the protein CASNLLPNTEAFF.

The V and J genes are TRBV10-3 and TRBJ2-2; a weak D match, TRBD2 (6 bases). In germline, CDR1 is ENHRY, CDR2 SYGVKD. The V end lost 2 bases, the J end lost 6 bases, and 10 bases lay between the germline ends. This CDR3 is 14 amino acids long. This CDR3 reads CAISEGLASGELFF. CDR3 nucleotides: TGTGCCATCAGTGAGGGGCTAGCGTCCGGGGAGCTGTTTTTT.

The V gene is TRBV9, the J gene TRBJ2-2; possible D gene TRBD1, 6 bases. CDR1 and CDR2 (germline): SGDLS, YYNGEE. This CDR3 is built from 14 residues. V was cut by 3 bases and J by 4 bases, with 10 bases left in between. CDR3 residues: CASSARQVTGELFF. DNA for the CDR3: TGTGCCAGCAGCGCAAGACAGGTCACCGGGGAGCTGTTTTTT.

The rearrangement uses TRBV29-1 and TRBJ2-1; D perhaps matches TRBD2 (6 bases). CDR1 is SQVTM, CDR2 ANQGSEA, per germline. This CDR3 has 13 amino acids. The CDR3 region has the DNA TGCAGTTTCGGGAAGGGTTCTGGGGGGGAGCAGTTCTTC. As protein: CSFGKGSGGEQFF.

The chain employs TRBV28 and TRBJ2-7; TRBD1 aligns across 8 bases. V was pared by 5 bases and J by 5 bases, with 14 bases of the junction left unmatched. This CDR3 spans 16 amino acids. Germline lookup yields CDR1 MDHEN and CDR2 SYDVKM. CDR3 sequence: CASSVIGTGRLHEQYF. The DNA for the CDR3 is TGTGCCAGCAGTGTGATCGGGACAGGACGACTTCACGAGCAGTACTTC.